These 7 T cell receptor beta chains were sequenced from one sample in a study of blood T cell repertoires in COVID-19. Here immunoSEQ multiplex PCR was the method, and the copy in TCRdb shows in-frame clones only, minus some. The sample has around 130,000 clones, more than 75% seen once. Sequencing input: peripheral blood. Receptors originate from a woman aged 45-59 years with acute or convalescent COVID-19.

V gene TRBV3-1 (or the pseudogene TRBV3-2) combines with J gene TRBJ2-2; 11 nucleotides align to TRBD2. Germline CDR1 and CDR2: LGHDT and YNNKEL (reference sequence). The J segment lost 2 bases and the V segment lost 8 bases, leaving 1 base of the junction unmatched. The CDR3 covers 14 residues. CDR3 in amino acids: CASGTSGNTGELFF. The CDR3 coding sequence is TGTGCCAGCGGGACTAGCGGAAACACCGGGGAGCTGTTTTTT.

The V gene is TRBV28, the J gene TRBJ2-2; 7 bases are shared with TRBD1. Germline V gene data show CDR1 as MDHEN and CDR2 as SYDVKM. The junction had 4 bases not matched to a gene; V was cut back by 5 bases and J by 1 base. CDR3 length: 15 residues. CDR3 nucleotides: TGTGCCAGCAGTAAGGGACAGCTGAACACCGGGGAGCTGTTTTTT. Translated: CASSKGQLNTGELFF. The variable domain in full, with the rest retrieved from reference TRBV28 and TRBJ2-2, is DVKVTQSSRYLVKRTGEKVFLECVQDMDHENMFWYRQDPGLGLRLIYFSYDVKMKEKGDIPEGYSVSREKKERFSLILESASTNQTSMYLCASSKGQLNTGELFFGEGSRLTVL.

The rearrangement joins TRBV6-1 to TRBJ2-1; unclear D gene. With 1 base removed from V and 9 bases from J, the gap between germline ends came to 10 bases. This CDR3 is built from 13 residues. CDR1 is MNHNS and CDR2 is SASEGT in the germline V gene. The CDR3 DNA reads TGTGCCAGCAGTGAAGGGGTAGCTGCTGAGCAGTTCTTC. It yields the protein CASSEGVAAEQFF.

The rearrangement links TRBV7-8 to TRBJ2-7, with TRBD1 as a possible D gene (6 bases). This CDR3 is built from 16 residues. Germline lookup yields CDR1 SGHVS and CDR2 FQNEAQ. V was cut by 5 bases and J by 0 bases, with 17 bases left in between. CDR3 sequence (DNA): TGTGCCAGCAGCCCCCGGGACACCCCCTTCTCCTACGAGCAGTACTTC. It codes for CASSPRDTPFSYEQYF.

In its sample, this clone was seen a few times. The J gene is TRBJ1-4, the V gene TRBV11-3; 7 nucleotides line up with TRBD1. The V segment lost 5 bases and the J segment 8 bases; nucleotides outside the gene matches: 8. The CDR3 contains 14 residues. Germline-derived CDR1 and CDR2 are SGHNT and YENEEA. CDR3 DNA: TGTGCCAGCAGCCCCGGGACAGAAGACGAAAAACTGTTTTTT. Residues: CASSPGTEDEKLFF.

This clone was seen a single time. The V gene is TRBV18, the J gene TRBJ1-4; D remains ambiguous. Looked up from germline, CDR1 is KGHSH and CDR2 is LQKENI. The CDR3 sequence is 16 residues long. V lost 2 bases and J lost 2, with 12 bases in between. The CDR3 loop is CASSPGPAGTNEKLFF. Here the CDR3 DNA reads TGTGCCAGCTCACCAGGGCCCGCGGGCACTAATGAAAAACTGTTTTTT.

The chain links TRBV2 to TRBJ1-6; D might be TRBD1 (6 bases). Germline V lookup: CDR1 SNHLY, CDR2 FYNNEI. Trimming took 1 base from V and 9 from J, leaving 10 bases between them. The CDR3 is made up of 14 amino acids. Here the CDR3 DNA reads TGTGCCAGCAGTGAAGGGCAGGGGAGTTCACCCCTCCACTTT. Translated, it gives CASSEGQGSSPLHF. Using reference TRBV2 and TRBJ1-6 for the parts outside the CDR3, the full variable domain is EPEVTQTPSHQVTQMGQEVILRCVPISNHLYFYWYRQILGQKVEFLVSFYNNEISEKSEIFDDQFSVERPDGSNFTLKIRSTKLEDSAMYFCASSEGQGSSPLHFGNGTRLTVT.